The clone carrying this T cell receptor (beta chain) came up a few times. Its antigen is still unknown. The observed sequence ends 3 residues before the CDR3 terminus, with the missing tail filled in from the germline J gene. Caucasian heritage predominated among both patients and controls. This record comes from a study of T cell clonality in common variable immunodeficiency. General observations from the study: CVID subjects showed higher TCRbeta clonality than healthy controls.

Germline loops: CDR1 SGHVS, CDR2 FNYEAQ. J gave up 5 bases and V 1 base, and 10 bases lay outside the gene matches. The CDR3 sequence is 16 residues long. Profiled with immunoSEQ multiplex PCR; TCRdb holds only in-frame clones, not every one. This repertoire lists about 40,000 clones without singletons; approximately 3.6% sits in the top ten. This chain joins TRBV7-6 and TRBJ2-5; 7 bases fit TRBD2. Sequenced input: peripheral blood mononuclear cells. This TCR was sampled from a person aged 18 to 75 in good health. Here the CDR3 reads CASSLGSGAVGETQYF. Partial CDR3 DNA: TGTGCCAGCAGCTTAGGGAGCGGGGCTGTAGGGGAGACC.